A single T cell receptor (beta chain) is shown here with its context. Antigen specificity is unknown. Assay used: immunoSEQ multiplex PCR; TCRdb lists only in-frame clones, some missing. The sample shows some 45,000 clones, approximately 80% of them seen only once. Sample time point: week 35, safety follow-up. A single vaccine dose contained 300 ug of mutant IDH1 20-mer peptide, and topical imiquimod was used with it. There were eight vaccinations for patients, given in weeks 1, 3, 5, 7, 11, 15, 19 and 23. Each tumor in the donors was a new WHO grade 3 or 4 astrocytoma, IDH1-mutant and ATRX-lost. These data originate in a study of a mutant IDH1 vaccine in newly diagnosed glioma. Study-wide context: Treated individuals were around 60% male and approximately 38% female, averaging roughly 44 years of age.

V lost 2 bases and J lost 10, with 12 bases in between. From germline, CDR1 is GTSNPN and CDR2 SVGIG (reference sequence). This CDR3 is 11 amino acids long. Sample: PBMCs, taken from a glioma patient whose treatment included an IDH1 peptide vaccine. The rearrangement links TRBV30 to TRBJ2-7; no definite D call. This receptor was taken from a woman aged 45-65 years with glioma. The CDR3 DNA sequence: TGTGCCTGGAGTACCCGGACCCCTCAGTACTTC. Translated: CAWSTRTPQYF.